Each of the 21 T cell receptor beta chains below was sequenced from the same sample in a study of cytomegalovirus exposure and HLA in healthy donors. 60 Vbeta and 13 Jbeta primers were used in PCR. Clones were read by immunoSEQ multiplex PCR, and TCRdb kept only the in-frame ones, dropping some. The repertoire has 95,000 to 150,000 clones, roughly a tenth of them found once; the top ten carry approximately 4.5%. Sequenced input: PBMCs. These receptor sequences come from a woman aged 18-29 years in good health and CMV-seropositive.

The chain combines TRBV2 with TRBJ2-6; D is uncertain. Germline assignment: CDR1 SNHLY and CDR2 FYNNEI. This CDR3 comprises 12 residues. Trimming removed 8 bases at V and 2 bases at J, with 4 bases between. The CDR3 DNA reads TGTGCCAGCTCTCCTGGGGCCAACGTCCTGACTTTC. Translated: CASSPGANVLTF.

V usage is TRBV6-5 and J usage is TRBJ2-2, with D maybe TRBD1 (5 bases). Looked up from germline, CDR1 is MNHEY and CDR2 is SVGAGI. V lost 11 bases, J lost 6 bases, and 16 bases lay in between. This CDR3 comprises 13 residues. Here the CDR3 reads CAVRTPPPGELFF. The CDR3 bases are TGTGCCGTAAGGACACCTCCCCCCGGGGAGCTGTTTTTT.

This clone has more than one count but fewer than ten. The rearrangement uses TRBV2 and TRBJ2-1; TRBD1 matches at 7 bases. Germline values: CDR1 SNHLY, CDR2 FYNNEI. V was pared by 4 bases and J by 0 bases, with 9 bases of the junction left unmatched. CDR3 length equals 17 residues. DNA for the CDR3: TGTGCCAGCAGTGGGAGCCAACGGGACAGCTCCTACAATGAGCAGTTCTTC. This sequence encodes CASSGSQRDSSYNEQFF.

This clone has only a few counts. V usage is TRBV5-4 and J usage is TRBJ2-7; unclear D gene. V shed 2 bases and J shed 0 bases, with 6 bases lying between them. CDR3 size: 13 residues. Germline CDR1 SGHNT, CDR2 YYREEE (reference sequence). The CDR3 DNA follows: TGTGCCAGCAGCTTTGTCGGCTCCTACGAGCAGTACTTC. It encodes CASSFVGSYEQYF.

This clone was seen a few times. The chain recombines TRBV6-5 with TRBJ1-4, with TRBD1 matching over 9 bases. Losses at the gene ends were 6 bases for V and 7 bases for J; bases not matched to a gene: 9. CDR1 MNHEY and CDR2 SVGAGI come from the germline V gene. The CDR3 extends over 15 amino acids. The CDR3 loop is CASRLQGANSEKLFF. In DNA, the CDR3 is TGTGCCAGCAGATTACAGGGGGCTAATAGTGAAAAACTGTTTTTT.

This clone was seen only a few times. The sample contains more than one DNA sequence encoding this CDR3. The rearrangement links TRBV5-1 to TRBJ1-1, with a possible D match to TRBD1 (6 bases). Germline V gene data show CDR1 as SGHRS and CDR2 as YFSETQ. V was shortened by 4 bases and J by 6 bases, with 13 bases between the two germline ends. The CDR3 length is 13 residues. This CDR3 is CASSPRQEAEAFF. Written as DNA, the CDR3 is TGCGCCAGCAGCCCACGACAGGAGGCTGAAGCTTTCTTT.

The chain couples TRBV11-1 to TRBJ2-7; weak D call: TRBD2 (6 bases). The CDR3 has 15 amino acids. V was cut by 6 bases and J by 0 bases, with 15 bases left in between. The germline CDR1 and CDR2 sequences are SGHAT and FQDESV (reference sequence). The CDR3 reads CASSPLGGSSYEQYF. The CDR3 region has the DNA TGTGCCAGCAGTCCCCTCGGGGGTAGCTCCTACGAGCAGTACTTC.

This chain connects TRBV7-2 to TRBJ2-5; TRBD2 agrees at 8 bases. Per germline, CDR1 SGHTA and CDR2 FQGNSA. The CDR3 has 15 residues. Unmatched junction bases numbered 11, after V lost 6 bases and J lost 5 bases. CDR3 DNA: TGTGCCAGCAGTCGCCCGGGACTAGGCGGGGAGACCCAGTACTTC. Protein product: CASSRPGLGGETQYF.

Only a few counts were recorded for this clone. The chain is built from TRBV7-9 and TRBJ1-1; TRBD1 aligns across 8 bases. Germline V gene sequence: CDR1 SEHNR, CDR2 FQNEAQ (reference sequence). After removal of 5 bases from V and 1 base from J, the junction contained 6 bases not matched to a gene. This CDR3 spans 15 amino acids. The CDR3 protein is CASSLTGGPNTEAFF. CDR3 nucleotide sequence: TGTGCCAGCAGCCTAACAGGGGGACCGAACACTGAAGCTTTCTTT.

This clone was counted a few times. The genes are TRBV7-2 and TRBJ2-1, with 8 bases aligning to TRBD1. V shed 7 bases, J shed 7 bases, and the junction held 15 bases outside the gene matches. Germline CDR1 and CDR2: SGHTA and FQGNSA. CDR3 length: 16 residues. The CDR3 spells CASNRAGGESSNEQFF. CDR3 DNA: TGTGCCAGCAACCGGGCAGGGGGCGAAAGTTCGAATGAGCAGTTCTTC.

The CDR3 DNA reads as TGCAGCGTTGGCGCGGGGGGGTTCGGGGAGCTGTTTTTT. Encoded protein: CSVGAGGFGELFF. The chain links TRBV29-1 to TRBJ2-2; 9 nucleotides match TRBD2. The CDR3 totals 13 residues. Germline CDR1 and CDR2: SQVTM and ANQGSEA. The V segment lost 4 bases and the J segment 7 bases; nucleotides outside the gene matches: 4.

This clone has more than one count but fewer than ten. This sequence joins TRBV25-1 and TRBJ1-1; D is unclear. This CDR3 has 13 residues. Germline values: CDR1 MGHDK, CDR2 SYGVNS. Trimming took 2 bases from V and 3 from J, leaving 7 bases between them. The CDR3 nucleotides are TGTGCCAGCAGTGAACCAGGTTACACTGAAGCTTTCTTT. Its protein product is CASSEPGYTEAFF. Full variable domain (rest looked up from reference TRBV25-1 and TRBJ1-1): EADIYQTPRYLVIGTGKKITLECSQTMGHDKMYWYQQDPGMELHLIHYSYGVNSTEKGDLSSESTVSRIRTEHFPLTLESARPSHTSQYLCASSEPGYTEAFFGQGTRLTVV.

Concerning this clone itself: At one of its ends the junction is not consistent with the germline gene, which may arise from a read error. This rearrangement joins TRBV11-3 to TRBJ2-3; TRBD2 matches at 10 bases. The CDR3 runs to 15 residues. Germline V gives CDR1 SGHNT, CDR2 YENEEA. As DNA, the CDR3 is TGTGCCAGCAGCTTAGATTTGTCAGCGGGAGGGCCCAAAGATTTT. It encodes CASSLDLSAGGPKDF.

Note on this clone: The same CDR3 can be traced to other DNA sequences in this sample. The chain links TRBV6-5 to TRBJ2-7, with 9 positions matching TRBD1. Germline CDR1 MNHEY, CDR2 SVGAGI. The CDR3 loop spans 14 amino acids. After removal of 6 bases from V and 6 bases from J, the junction contained 9 bases not matched to a gene. CDR3 loop: CASSFRDRACEQYF. The CDR3 bases are TGTGCCAGCAGCTTCCGGGACAGGGCTTGCGAGCAGTACTTC.

This clone appeared a few times. The chain links TRBV10-2 to TRBJ1-6; D perhaps matches TRBD1 (6 bases). The germline V and J ends were trimmed by 9 bases and 10 bases, with 16 bases remaining between them. Germline CDR1 is WSHSY and CDR2 is SAAADI. The CDR3 is made up of 13 amino acids. The CDR3 DNA sequence: TGCGCCAGTAAGGCAGGGGAGGGATCACCCCTCCACTTT. Translating gives CASKAGEGSPLHF.

The chain links TRBV18 to TRBJ1-2; tentatively, D is TRBD1 (6 bases). This CDR3 region has 15 residues. Trimming took 3 bases from V and 8 from J, leaving 19 bases between them. In germline, CDR1 is KGHSH, CDR2 LQKENI. The CDR3 sequence is CASSPRDPGARGYTF. The CDR3 DNA is TGTGCCAGCTCACCTCGGGACCCAGGGGCGAGAGGCTACACCTTC.

This clone was detected only a few times. This chain joins TRBV9 and TRBJ1-2; the D gene is possibly TRBD1 (5 bases). The CDR3 is 14 residues long. The V gene's germline CDR1 is SGDLS and CDR2 YYNGEE. V shed 4 bases and J shed 4 bases, with 14 bases lying between them. CDR3 nucleotides: TGTGCCAGCAGCCATTCGGGGGGGACCTATGGCTACACCTTC. It encodes CASSHSGGTYGYTF.

This rearrangement joins TRBV9 to TRBJ1-1; tentative D call: TRBD1 (5 bases). Germline V gene sequence: CDR1 SGDLS, CDR2 YYNGEE. V was shortened by 3 bases and J by 5 bases, with 23 bases between the two germline ends. The CDR3 is made up of 17 amino acids. The CDR3 DNA reads as TGTGCCAGCAGCGAAGGGTCCGGAGACCAGGGTTGGACTGAAGCTTTCTTT. This sequence encodes CASSEGSGDQGWTEAFF.

The chain uses TRBV7-9 and TRBJ2-7; 7 nucleotides agree with TRBD1. The germline gives CDR1 SEHNR, CDR2 FQNEAQ (reference sequence). Losses at the gene ends were 1 base for V and 3 bases for J; bases not matched to a gene: 3. The length of the CDR3 is 14 residues. CDR3 coding DNA: TGTGCCAGCAGCTTAGGCGACAGGGTCTACGAGCAGTACTTC. It codes for CASSLGDRVYEQYF.

The chain is built from TRBV18 and TRBJ2-7; 10 bases agree with TRBD2. Per germline, CDR1 KGHSH and CDR2 LQKENI. This CDR3 is 16 amino acids long. Trimming cost V 4 bases and J 4 bases; bases outside gene matches: 10. In DNA form, the CDR3 reads TGTGCCAGCTCACGGGAACCTAGCGGGAGCTCGTACGAGCAGTACTTC. It yields the protein CASSREPSGSSYEQYF.

This clone was detected a few times. The genes are TRBV4-2 and TRBJ1-2; TRBD1 matches 8 bases. V was clipped by 1 base and J by 2 bases; unmatched bases: 3. CDR1 is LGHNA and CDR2 is YNFKEQ in the germline V gene. The length of the CDR3 is 15 residues. As DNA, the CDR3 is TGTGCCAGCAGCCAAGCCCGGACAGGGAACTATGGCTACACCTTC. Protein product: CASSQARTGNYGYTF.